This T cell receptor beta chain was identified during a study of blood T cell repertoires in COVID-19 (dated by TCRdb to the early 2020s). With respect to the entire study: Collaborator samples came from the United States, Italy and Spain and covered acute and convalescent phases of COVID-19. The material from the prospective study consisted of cDNA or gDNA derived from T cells, B-cell-depleted T cells, or PBMCs. Subjects who had been exposed to COVID-19, were actively infected with it, or had recovered from it provided the deeply sampled blood TCRbeta repertoires that made up the dataset. A freely available public database, intended as a resource for researchers studying the immune response to SARS-CoV-2, is where the repertoires were released. Samples came from the ongoing ImmuneRACE study (first 160 participants) plus 1,254 subjects from 6 global collaborators. Nearly every sample came with metadata listing a de-identified subject ID, COVID-19 status, age in years and sex. HLA class I and class II types, where available, came from metadata supplied by the sample provider rather than from assay-based typing. The study at large found these results: Clinical and demographic metadata were provided uncurated, with the amount varying by source and participant.

Turning to this clone: No antigen is known for it. No base qualities exist here, and no much larger clone lies one base off it.

The immunoSEQ Assay, a bias-controlled multiplex PCR, was used to amplify TCRbeta CDR3 regions from genomic DNA. The source study handled its data this way. The number of nucleated cells in each sample was estimated by amplification of reference gene primers within the assay. To quantify the absolute abundance of each unique TCRbeta CDR3 rearrangement, sequence reads were collapsed and filtered. For each sample, productive Simpson clonality was calculated by taking the square root of Simpson's diversity index across productive rearrangements. TCRdb mirrors the immuneACCESS table, restricted to in-frame sequences. Some clones are absent from its copies; in checked studies, under half trace to an unresolved V gene, and the reason for the others is unknown. D and trimming come from the DNA, and the V and J calls and clone size come from that table. Here the sample has about 63,000 clones; 88% occur a single time. The ten most abundant clones make up about 4.7% of the sample.

Collaborating institutions collected whole blood in K2EDTA tubes following their own protocols. For TCRbeta analysis, collaborators shipped samples in one of three forms: frozen whole blood, isolated PBMCs, or DNA extracted from either of those sample types. The CDR3 spans 13 residues, from the cysteine through the phenylalanine. This entry keeps only the CDR3 DNA: 39 bases, framed from base 1. The specimen sequenced was peripheral blood. This chain joins TRBV21-1 to TRBJ2-1; the tabulated D call, TRBD1, remains unverified against the DNA. TRBV21-1 is a listed pseudogene. This receptor was obtained from a human donor in a cohort sampled during active COVID-19. The CDR3: CASSLRQGREQFF. The nucleotide sequence reads as follows: TGTGCCAGCAGCCTGCGACAGGGAAGGGAGCAGTTCTTC.